This T cell receptor beta chain was obtained from a study of response to subunit inactivated influenza vaccine. The study, taken as a whole, reports: Authors suggested few new T cells are recruited by each seasonal influenza vaccination.

This clonotype turned up a few times. The antigen is unknown. TCRdb reanalysed the RT-PCR reads using MiXCR and keeps one entry per CDR3 protein. The table records around 570,000 distinct CDR3 sequences, around 8% of them present only once. The CDR3 is 16 amino acids. With V trimmed by 4 bases and J by 1 base, 7 bases remained unmatched. The sample consisted of PBMCs from blood, taken roughly 24 months after vaccination. This chain joins TRBV12-3 or TRBV12-4 and TRBJ2-1; 7 nucleotides match TRBD2. This clonotype was obtained from a man between 45 and 75 years old who received an inactivated influenza vaccine. This chain's CDR3 is CASSSKLARSYNEQFF. The CDR3 DNA is TGTGCCAGCAGTTCTAAACTAGCGAGGTCCTACAATGAGCAGTTCTTC.